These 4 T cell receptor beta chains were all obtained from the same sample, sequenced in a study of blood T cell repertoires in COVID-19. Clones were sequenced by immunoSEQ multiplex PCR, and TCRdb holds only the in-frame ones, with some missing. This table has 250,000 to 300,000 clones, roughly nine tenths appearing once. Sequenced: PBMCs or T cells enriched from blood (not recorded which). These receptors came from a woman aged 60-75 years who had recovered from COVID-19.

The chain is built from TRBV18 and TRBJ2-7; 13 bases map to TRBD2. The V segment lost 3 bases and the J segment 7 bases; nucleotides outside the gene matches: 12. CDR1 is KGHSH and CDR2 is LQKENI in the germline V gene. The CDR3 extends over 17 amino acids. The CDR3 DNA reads TGTGCCAGCTCACCCGGACTAGCGGGAGAACTTTCGGGGGAGCAGTACTTC. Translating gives CASSPGLAGELSGEQYF.

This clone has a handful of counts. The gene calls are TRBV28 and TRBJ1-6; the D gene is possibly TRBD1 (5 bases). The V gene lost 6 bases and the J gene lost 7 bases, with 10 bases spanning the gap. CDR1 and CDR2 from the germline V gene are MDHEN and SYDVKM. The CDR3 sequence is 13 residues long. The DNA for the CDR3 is TGTGCCAGCAGCCAGGGACTCAATTCACCCCTCCACTTT. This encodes CASSQGLNSPLHF.

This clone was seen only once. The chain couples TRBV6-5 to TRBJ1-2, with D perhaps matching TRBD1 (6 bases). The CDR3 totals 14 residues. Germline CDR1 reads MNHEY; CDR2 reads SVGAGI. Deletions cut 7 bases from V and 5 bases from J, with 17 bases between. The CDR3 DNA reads TGTGCCAGCACCCTGACACCGACAGGATATGGCTACACCTTC. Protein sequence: CASTLTPTGYGYTF.

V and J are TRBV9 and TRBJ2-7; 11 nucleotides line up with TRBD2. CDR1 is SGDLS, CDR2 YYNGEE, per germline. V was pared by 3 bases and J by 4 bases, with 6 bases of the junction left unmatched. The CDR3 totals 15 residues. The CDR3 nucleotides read TGTGCCAGCAGCGCCACTAGCGGGAGTCGATACGAGCAGTACTTC. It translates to CASSATSGSRYEQYF.